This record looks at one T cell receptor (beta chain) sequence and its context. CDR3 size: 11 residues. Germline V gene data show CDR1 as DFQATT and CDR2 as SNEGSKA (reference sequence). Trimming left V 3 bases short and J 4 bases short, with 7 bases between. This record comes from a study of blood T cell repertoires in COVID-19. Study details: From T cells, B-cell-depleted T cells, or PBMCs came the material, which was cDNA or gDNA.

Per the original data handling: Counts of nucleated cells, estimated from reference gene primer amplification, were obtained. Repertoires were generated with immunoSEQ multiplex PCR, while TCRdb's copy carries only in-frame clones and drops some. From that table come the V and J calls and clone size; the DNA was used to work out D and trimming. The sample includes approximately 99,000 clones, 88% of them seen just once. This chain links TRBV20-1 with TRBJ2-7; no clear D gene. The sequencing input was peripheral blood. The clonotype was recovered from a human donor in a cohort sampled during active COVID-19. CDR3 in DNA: TGCAGTGCTAGTTCAGGTTACGAGCAGTACTTC. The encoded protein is CSASSGYEQYF.